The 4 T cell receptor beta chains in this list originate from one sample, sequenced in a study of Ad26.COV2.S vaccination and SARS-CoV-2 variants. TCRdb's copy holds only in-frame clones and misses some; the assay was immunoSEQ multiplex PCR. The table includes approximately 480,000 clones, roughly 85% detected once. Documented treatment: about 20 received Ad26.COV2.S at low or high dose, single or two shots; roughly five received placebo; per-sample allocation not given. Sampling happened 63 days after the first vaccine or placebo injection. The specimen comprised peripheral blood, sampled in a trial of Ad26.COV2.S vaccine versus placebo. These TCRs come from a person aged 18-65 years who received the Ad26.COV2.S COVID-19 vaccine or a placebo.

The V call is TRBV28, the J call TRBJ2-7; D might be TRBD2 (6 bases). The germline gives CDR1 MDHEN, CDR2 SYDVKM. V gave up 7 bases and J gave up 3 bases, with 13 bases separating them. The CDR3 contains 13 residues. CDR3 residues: CASTPGSLYEQYF. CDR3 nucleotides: TGTGCCAGCACCCCCGGGAGTCTCTACGAGCAGTACTTC. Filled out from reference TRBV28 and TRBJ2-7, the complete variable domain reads DVKVTQSSRYLVKRTGEKVFLECVQDMDHENMFWYRQDPGLGLRLIYFSYDVKMKEKGDIPEGYSVSREKKERFSLILESASTNQTSMYLCASTPGSLYEQYFGPGTRLTVT.

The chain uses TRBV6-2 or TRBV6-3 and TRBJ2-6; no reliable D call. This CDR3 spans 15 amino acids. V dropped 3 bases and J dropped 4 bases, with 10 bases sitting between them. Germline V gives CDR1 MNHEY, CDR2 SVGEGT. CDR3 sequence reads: CASSYRVSGANVLTF. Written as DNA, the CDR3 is TGTGCCAGCAGTTATAGGGTGTCCGGGGCCAACGTCCTGACTTTC.

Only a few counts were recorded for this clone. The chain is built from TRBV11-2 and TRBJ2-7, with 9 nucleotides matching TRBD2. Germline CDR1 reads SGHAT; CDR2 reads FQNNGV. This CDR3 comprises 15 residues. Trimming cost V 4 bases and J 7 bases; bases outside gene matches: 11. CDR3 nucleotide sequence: TGTGCCAGCAGCTACGAACCGGGACTAGCAGCTGAGCAGTACTTC. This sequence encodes CASSYEPGLAAEQYF.

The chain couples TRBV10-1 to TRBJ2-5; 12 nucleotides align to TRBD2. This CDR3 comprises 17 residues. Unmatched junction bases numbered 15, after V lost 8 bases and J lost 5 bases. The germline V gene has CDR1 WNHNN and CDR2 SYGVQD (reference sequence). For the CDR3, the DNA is TGCGCCAGCGTTAGTTGGTCTAGCGGGAGGGCCAGGGAGACCCAGTACTTC. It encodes CASVSWSSGRARETQYF.